This TCR beta chain was retrieved from a study of T-cell memory formation after mild COVID-19. Study-level findings and limits: Several responding clones turned up in pre-infection memory, indicating that cross-reactive memory may have taken part. Contracting clones, day 15 to 85, had balanced CD4/CD8, and later expanders favored CD4+.

TCRdb passed the 5' RACE reads through MiXCR, listing each CDR3 protein once. The profile shows around 450,000 distinct CDR3 sequences, roughly 24% of them singletons. CDR3 length equals 15 residues. Trimming left V 3 bases short and J 5 bases short, with 16 bases between. Worth noting for this clonotype: Its antigen is currently unknown.

The source of this sequence is an adult woman who had mild COVID-19 (a few samples of this study predate the infection). Cell type and time point are not known. The sample taken for sequencing was PBMCs or a T cell subset sorted from them (not recorded which). The gene calls are TRBV12-3 or TRBV12-4 and TRBJ1-1, with a possible D match to TRBD1 (6 bases). The CDR3 protein is CASSFGHQGRTEAFF. CDR3 sequence (DNA): TGTGCCAGCAGTTTCGGGCACCAGGGGAGGACTGAAGCTTTCTTT.